Shown below are 7 T cell receptor beta chains from a single sample sequenced in a study of T cell repertoires in ileal Crohn's disease. Sequenced by immunoSEQ multiplex PCR; TCRdb stores in-frame clones only, minus some. The sample consists of 14,000 or so clones, roughly 70% of them appearing once. The source material was ileal tissue. The source of these receptors is an adult with Crohn's disease.

This chain links TRBV6-6 with TRBJ1-4, with 7 bases matching TRBD1. J gave up 5 bases and V 2 bases, and 5 bases lay outside the gene matches. The CDR3 contains 15 residues. CDR1 and CDR2 (germline): MNHNY, SVGAGI (reference sequence). The CDR3 reads CASSYQGTENEKLFF. In DNA form, the CDR3 reads TGTGCCAGCAGTTACCAAGGGACAGAGAATGAAAAACTGTTTTTT.

This sequence joins TRBV6-5 and TRBJ1-5; 7 bases fit TRBD1. The CDR3 consists of 14 residues. V lost 6 bases, J lost 2 bases, and 4 bases stayed unmatched. From germline, CDR1 is MNHEY and CDR2 SVGAGI. The DNA of the CDR3 is TGTGCCAGCAGGCGGACAGGCCGCAATCAGCCCCAGCATTTT. This translates into CASRRTGRNQPQHF.

The CDR3: CASSLTQGAAFF. DNA for the CDR3: TGTGCCAGCAGCTTAACTCAGGGGGCTGCTTTCTTT. The V gene is TRBV5-6, the J gene TRBJ1-1; 8 nucleotides match TRBD1. The germline V gene encodes CDR1 SGHDT and CDR2 YYEEEE. The CDR3 has 12 residues. The J segment lost 11 bases and the V segment lost 2 bases, leaving 5 bases of the junction unmatched.

This clone was observed a few times. The CDR3 DNA reads TGTGCCAGCAGTCAAACGACAGGTTCTTCCTACGAGCAGTACTTC. Translation: CASSQTTGSSYEQYF. The V and J genes are TRBV7-9 and TRBJ2-7, with a weak D call TRBD1 (6 bases). The V end lost 6 bases, the J end lost 1 base, and 16 bases lay between the germline ends. This CDR3 has 15 amino acids. Germline V gives CDR1 SEHNR, CDR2 FQNEAQ (reference sequence).

The chain recombines TRBV29-1 with TRBJ1-2; the D is unclear. The CDR3 spans 12 residues. The germline V and J ends were trimmed by 8 bases and 1 base, with 11 bases remaining between them. Germline V gene sequence: CDR1 SQVTM, CDR2 ANQGSEA. The DNA for the CDR3 is TGCAGCTTTAGGACGGTTAACTATGGCTACACCTTC. It translates to CSFRTVNYGYTF.

The chain employs TRBV19 and TRBJ2-5; 8 nucleotides agree with TRBD2. V shed 7 bases, J shed 3 bases, and the junction held 7 bases outside the gene matches. The CDR3 loop spans 14 amino acids. Germline CDR1 and CDR2: LNHDA and SQIVND (reference sequence). This chain's CDR3 is CASTATGGKETQYF. The CDR3 coding sequence is TGTGCCAGTACCGCGACGGGGGGGAAAGAGACCCAGTACTTC. Full variable domain (rest looked up from reference TRBV19 and TRBJ2-5): DGGITQSPKYLFRKEGQNVTLSCEQNLNHDAMYWYRQDPGQGLRLIYYSQIVNDFQKGDIAEGYSVSREKKESFPLTVTSAQKNPTAFYLCASTATGGKETQYFGPGTRLLVL.

The rearrangement joins TRBV6-1 to TRBJ1-4; 9 nucleotides line up with TRBD1. CDR3 length: 15 amino acids. Germline CDR1 reads MNHNS; CDR2 reads SASEGT. The junction had 6 bases not matched to a gene; V was cut back by 5 bases and J by 5 bases. In DNA form, the CDR3 reads TGTGCCAGCAGTACCCTGACAGGGGGGAATGAAAAACTGTTTTTT. Its translation is CASSTLTGGNEKLFF.